A selection of T cell receptor beta chains follows, all from one sample in a study of cytomegalovirus exposure and HLA in healthy donors. The assay was immunoSEQ multiplex PCR, and TCRdb's table has in-frame clones only and misses some. This table has about 140,000 clones, approximately 78% appearing once. The sequencing sample was made of PBMCs. These receptors were taken from a woman in her forties in good health and CMV-seropositive. Both conserved end residues are part of each CDR3. Fields, in order: clone size, V gene, D gene, J gene, CDR3 protein, CDR3 DNA. A D gene is named only where the DNA matches it firmly. Clone size appears in some rows only: once, few, many, or a class for an expanded clone.

abundance: few
v_gene: TRBV5-6
d_gene: -
j_gene: TRBJ1-5
CDR3aa: CASSSEGGSQPQHF
CDR3nt: TGTGCCAGCAGCTCGGAGGGAGGGTCCCAGCCCCAGCATTTT

abundance: -
v_gene: TRBV9
d_gene: -
j_gene: TRBJ2-3
CDR3aa: CASSVEAGVTDTQYF
CDR3nt: TGTGCCAGCAGCGTAGAGGCAGGGGTGACAGATACGCAGTATTTT

abundance: once
v_gene: TRBV27
d_gene: TRBD1
j_gene: TRBJ2-4
CDR3aa: CASSLGTGFAKNIQYF
CDR3nt: TGTGCCAGCAGTTTAGGGACAGGGTTTGCCAAAAACATTCAGTACTTC

abundance: -
v_gene: TRBV18
d_gene: -
j_gene: TRBJ2-3
CDR3aa: CASSPQNFRGSTDTQYF
CDR3nt: TGTGCCAGCTCACCACAAAATTTTAGAGGCTCCACAGATACGCAGTATTTT

abundance: -
v_gene: TRBV6-5
d_gene: TRBD2
j_gene: TRBJ2-3
CDR3aa: CATKIAGGNADTQYF
CDR3nt: TGTGCCACCAAGATAGCGGGAGGGAATGCAGATACGCAGTATTTT

abundance: few
v_gene: TRBV2
d_gene: -
j_gene: TRBJ2-3
CDR3aa: CASKADYTDTQYF
CDR3nt: TGTGCCAGCAAGGCGGACTACACAGATACGCAGTATTTT

abundance: -
v_gene: TRBV5-6
d_gene: -
j_gene: TRBJ2-3
CDR3aa: CASSQAGGTTDTQYF
CDR3nt: TGTGCCAGCAGCCAGGCTGGCGGGACCACAGATACGCAGTATTTT

abundance: -
v_gene: TRBV2
d_gene: -
j_gene: TRBJ2-3
CDR3aa: CASISKWAAGITDTQYF
CDR3nt: TGTGCCAGCATAAGCAAGTGGGCTGCGGGGATCACAGATACGCAGTATTTT

abundance: -
v_gene: TRBV6-5
d_gene: TRBD2
j_gene: TRBJ2-3
CDR3aa: CASSYAGAGGADTQYF
CDR3nt: TGTGCCAGCAGTTACGCAGGTGCGGGAGGTGCAGATACGCAGTATTTT

abundance: -
v_gene: TRBV27
d_gene: -
j_gene: TRBJ2-5
CDR3aa: CASSLAGLARETQYF
CDR3nt: TGTGCCAGCAGTTTGGCAGGCCTGGCAAGGGAGACCCAGTACTTC

abundance: -
v_gene: TRBV19
d_gene: -
j_gene: TRBJ2-1
CDR3aa: CASSPQDLTNEQFF
CDR3nt: TGTGCCAGTAGTCCTCAAGACTTAACCAATGAGCAGTTCTTC

abundance: once
v_gene: TRBV11-3
d_gene: TRBD1
j_gene: TRBJ2-7
CDR3aa: CASSLEGQGPYEQYF
CDR3nt: TGTGCCAGCAGCTTAGAAGGACAGGGGCCTTACGAGCAGTACTTC

abundance: -
v_gene: TRBV5-5
d_gene: -
j_gene: TRBJ1-1
CDR3aa: CASSLIRYTEAFF
CDR3nt: TGTGCCAGCAGCTTGATCAGGTACACTGAAGCTTTCTTT

abundance: -
v_gene: TRBV5-1
d_gene: TRBD2
j_gene: TRBJ2-1
CDR3aa: CASSLEPGLAGVGNEQFF
CDR3nt: TGCGCCAGCAGCTTGGAACCGGGACTAGCGGGAGTGGGCAATGAGCAGTTCTTC

abundance: few
v_gene: TRBV5-4
d_gene: -
j_gene: TRBJ2-7
CDR3aa: CASSFDPGRSTYEQYF
CDR3nt: TGTGCCAGCAGCTTTGATCCTGGTAGAAGCACCTACGAGCAGTACTTC

abundance: -
v_gene: TRBV5-4
d_gene: -
j_gene: TRBJ1-1
CDR3aa: CASSEGSEMNTEAFF
CDR3nt: TGTGCCAGCAGCGAGGGAAGCGAAATGAACACTGAAGCTTTCTTT

abundance: -
v_gene: TRBV18
d_gene: -
j_gene: TRBJ1-2
CDR3aa: CASSSTGPYGYTF
CDR3nt: TGTGCCAGCTCGTCCACAGGGCCCTATGGCTACACCTTC

abundance: once
v_gene: TRBV9
d_gene: -
j_gene: TRBJ2-1
CDR3aa: CASSVENGNEQFF
CDR3nt: TGTGCCAGCAGCGTAGAGAACGGCAATGAGCAGTTCTTC

abundance: -
v_gene: TRBV5-1
d_gene: TRBD1
j_gene: TRBJ1-5
CDR3aa: CASSYSGTVNQPQHF
CDR3nt: TGCGCCAGCAGCTATTCCGGGACAGTTAATCAGCCCCAGCATTTT

abundance: -
v_gene: TRBV18
d_gene: TRBD1
j_gene: TRBJ2-7
CDR3aa: CASSPKAPGQGASNEQYF
CDR3nt: TGTGCCAGCTCACCAAAGGCGCCGGGGCAGGGGGCGAGTAACGAGCAGTACTTC

abundance: -
v_gene: TRBV5-1
d_gene: TRBD2
j_gene: TRBJ2-7
CDR3aa: CASSISGSSYEQYF
CDR3nt: TGCGCCAGCAGCATTAGCGGGAGCTCCTACGAGCAGTACTTC

abundance: -
v_gene: TRBV6-1
d_gene: -
j_gene: TRBJ1-1
CDR3aa: CASAKTGGANTEAFF
CDR3nt: TGTGCCAGCGCTAAAACTGGGGGCGCGAACACTGAAGCTTTCTTT

abundance: -
v_gene: TRBV6-5
d_gene: -
j_gene: TRBJ1-5
CDR3aa: CASSYGGFNQPQHF
CDR3nt: TGTGCCAGTAGTTATGGGGGGTTCAATCAGCCCCAGCATTTT

abundance: few
v_gene: TRBV5-1
d_gene: -
j_gene: TRBJ2-5
CDR3aa: CASSLDGQLRQTQYF
CDR3nt: TGCGCCAGCAGCTTGGACGGACAGTTAAGGCAGACCCAGTACTTC

abundance: -
v_gene: TRBV25-1
d_gene: TRBD1
j_gene: TRBJ2-1
CDR3aa: CASSESRGTGREGEQFF
CDR3nt: TGTGCCAGCAGTGAATCTCGCGGGACAGGGAGGGAAGGTGAGCAGTTCTTC

abundance: -
v_gene: TRBV5-4
d_gene: -
j_gene: TRBJ1-1
CDR3aa: CASSLGQFPHEAFF
CDR3nt: TGTGCCAGCAGCTTGGGTCAGTTTCCCCATGAAGCTTTCTTT

abundance: -
v_gene: TRBV27
d_gene: -
j_gene: TRBJ1-6
CDR3aa: CASSLWGVSPLHF
CDR3nt: TGTGCCAGCAGTTTATGGGGGGTTTCACCCCTCCACTTT

abundance: few
v_gene: TRBV6-1
d_gene: TRBD1
j_gene: TRBJ1-5
CDR3aa: CASSWQGEIQPQHF
CDR3nt: TGTGCCAGCTCCTGGCAGGGGGAGATTCAGCCCCAGCATTTT

abundance: -
v_gene: TRBV5-1
d_gene: TRBD1
j_gene: TRBJ1-2
CDR3aa: CASSLGQGAFDGYTF
CDR3nt: TGCGCCAGCAGCCTAGGACAGGGGGCTTTCGATGGCTACACCTTC

abundance: -
v_gene: TRBV7-9
d_gene: TRBD2
j_gene: TRBJ2-1
CDR3aa: CASSLSLAGANNEQFF
CDR3nt: TGTGCCAGCAGCTTAAGCCTAGCGGGAGCAAACAATGAGCAGTTCTTC

abundance: -
v_gene: TRBV28
d_gene: TRBD1
j_gene: TRBJ1-2
CDR3aa: CASSPRTGDGYTF
CDR3nt: TGTGCCAGCAGTCCACGGACAGGGGATGGCTACACCTTC

abundance: -
v_gene: TRBV9
d_gene: -
j_gene: TRBJ2-1
CDR3aa: CASSVVETRANNEQFF
CDR3nt: TGTGCCAGCAGCGTAGTGGAGACTAGAGCTAACAATGAGCAGTTCTTC

abundance: -
v_gene: TRBV2
d_gene: -
j_gene: TRBJ2-1
CDR3aa: CASSVEGGSGNEQFF
CDR3nt: TGTGCCAGCAGTGTTGAGGGAGGATCGGGAAATGAGCAGTTCTTC

abundance: -
v_gene: TRBV5-4
d_gene: -
j_gene: TRBJ1-2
CDR3aa: CASSPQTGFPNYGYTF
CDR3nt: TGTGCCAGCAGTCCTCAAACAGGATTTCCTAACTATGGCTACACCTTC

abundance: -
v_gene: TRBV6-1
d_gene: TRBD2
j_gene: TRBJ2-3
CDR3aa: CASSGGIAGGPPDTQYF
CDR3nt: TGTGCCAGCAGTGGGGGGATAGCGGGAGGGCCCCCAGATACGCAGTATTTT

abundance: few
v_gene: TRBV27
d_gene: -
j_gene: TRBJ1-6
CDR3aa: CASSPDSGGDSPLHF
CDR3nt: TGTGCCAGCAGCCCGGACAGTGGGGGTGATTCACCCCTCCACTTT

abundance: -
v_gene: TRBV6-1
d_gene: -
j_gene: TRBJ1-1
CDR3aa: CASGENLNTEAFF
CDR3nt: TGTGCTAGCGGGGAGAACTTGAACACTGAAGCTTTCTTT

abundance: -
v_gene: TRBV5-1
d_gene: TRBD1
j_gene: TRBJ2-2
CDR3aa: CASRTNRGASTGELFF
CDR3nt: TGCGCCAGCAGGACGAACAGGGGGGCGAGCACCGGGGAGCTATTTTTT

abundance: -
v_gene: TRBV18
d_gene: TRBD1
j_gene: TRBJ2-7
CDR3aa: CASSRNRGPYEQYF
CDR3nt: TGTGCCAGCTCACGGAACAGGGGGCCCTACGAGCAGTACTTC

abundance: -
v_gene: TRBV5-1
d_gene: -
j_gene: TRBJ2-3
CDR3aa: CASSLVIERNTDTQYF
CDR3nt: TGCGCCAGCAGCTTGGTTATAGAGCGGAACACAGATACGCAGTATTTT

abundance: -
v_gene: TRBV30
d_gene: -
j_gene: TRBJ2-1
CDR3aa: CAWRDYHNEQFF
CDR3nt: TGTGCCTGGAGGGACTACCACAATGAGCAGTTCTTC

abundance: -
v_gene: TRBV5-4
d_gene: TRBD1
j_gene: TRBJ2-2
CDR3aa: CASSSGQGRTGELFF
CDR3nt: TGTGCCAGCAGCAGCGGACAGGGAAGGACCGGGGAGCTGTTTTTT

abundance: once
v_gene: TRBV19
d_gene: -
j_gene: TRBJ2-7
CDR3aa: CASKGQGKGEQYF
CDR3nt: TGTGCCAGTAAGGGGCAGGGAAAGGGCGAGCAGTACTTC

abundance: -
v_gene: TRBV7-6
d_gene: -
j_gene: TRBJ2-4
CDR3aa: CASSRGGAGSENIQYF
CDR3nt: TGTGCCAGCAGCAGGGGGGGGGCAGGGAGCGAAAACATTCAGTACTTC

abundance: once
v_gene: TRBV5-1
d_gene: TRBD1
j_gene: TRBJ1-2
CDR3aa: CASSLAPGGMRSGYAF
CDR3nt: TGCGCCAGCAGCTTGGCCCCAGGGGGGATGCGGAGCGGCTACGCCTTC